This T cell receptor (beta chain) came from a study of cytomegalovirus exposure and HLA in healthy donors. Between the trimmed V and J ends, which lost 5 bases and 6 bases, there was a span of 14 bases. Germline-derived CDR1 and CDR2 are MNHNS and SASEGT. The CDR3 has 14 residues. It was with 60 Vbeta and 13 Jbeta primers that the PCR ran. Sequenced by immunoSEQ multiplex PCR; TCRdb stores in-frame clones only, minus some. The sample shows some 110,000 clones, 81% of them seen only once. The chain has TRBV6-1 and TRBJ1-5; D not resolved. The sequenced material came from PBMCs. This receptor was taken from a woman aged 25 to 39 in good health and CMV-seronegative. The CDR3 coding sequence is TGTGCCAGCAGTTATAGGACTCCAACTCAGCCCCAGCATTTT. Translated: CASSYRTPTQPQHF.